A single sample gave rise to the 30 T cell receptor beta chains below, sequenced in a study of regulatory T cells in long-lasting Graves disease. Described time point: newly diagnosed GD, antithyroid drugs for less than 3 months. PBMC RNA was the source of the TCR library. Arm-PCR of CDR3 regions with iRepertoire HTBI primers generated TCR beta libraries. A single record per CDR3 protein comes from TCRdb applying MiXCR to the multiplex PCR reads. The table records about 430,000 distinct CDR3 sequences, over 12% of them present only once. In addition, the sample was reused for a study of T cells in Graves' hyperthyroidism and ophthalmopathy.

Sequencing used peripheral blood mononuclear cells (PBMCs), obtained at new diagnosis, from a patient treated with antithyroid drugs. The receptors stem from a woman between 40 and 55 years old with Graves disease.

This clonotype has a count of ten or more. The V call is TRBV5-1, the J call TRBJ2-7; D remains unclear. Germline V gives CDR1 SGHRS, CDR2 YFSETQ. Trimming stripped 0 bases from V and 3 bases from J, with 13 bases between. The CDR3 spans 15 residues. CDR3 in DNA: TGCGCCAGCAGCTTGGGTCGGGCTCACGGCTACGAGCAGTACTTC. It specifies CASSLGRAHGYEQYF.

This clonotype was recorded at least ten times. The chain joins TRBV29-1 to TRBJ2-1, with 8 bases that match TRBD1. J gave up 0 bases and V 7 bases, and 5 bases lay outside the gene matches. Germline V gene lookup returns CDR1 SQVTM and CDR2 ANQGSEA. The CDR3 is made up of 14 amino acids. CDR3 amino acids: CSGDRSSSYNEQFF. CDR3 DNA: TGCAGCGGGGACAGGTCGAGCTCCTACAATGAGCAGTTCTTC.

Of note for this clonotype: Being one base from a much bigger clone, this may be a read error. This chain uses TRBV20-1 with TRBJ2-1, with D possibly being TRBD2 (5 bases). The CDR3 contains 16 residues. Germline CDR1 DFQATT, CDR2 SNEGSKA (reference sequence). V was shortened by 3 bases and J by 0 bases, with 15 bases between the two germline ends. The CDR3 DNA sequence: TGCAGTGCTAGCGTGCGGATAAGCGGCTCCTACAATGAGCAGTTCTTC. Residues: CSASVRISGSYNEQFF.

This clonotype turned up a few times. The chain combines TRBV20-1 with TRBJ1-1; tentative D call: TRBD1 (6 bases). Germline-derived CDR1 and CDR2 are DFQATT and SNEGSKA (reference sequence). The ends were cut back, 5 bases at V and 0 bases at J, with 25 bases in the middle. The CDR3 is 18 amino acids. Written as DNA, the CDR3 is TGCAGTGCTCGTGATAAGACAGGTCTAAGCTGGGTGAACACTGAAGCTTTCTTT. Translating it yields CSARDKTGLSWVNTEAFF.

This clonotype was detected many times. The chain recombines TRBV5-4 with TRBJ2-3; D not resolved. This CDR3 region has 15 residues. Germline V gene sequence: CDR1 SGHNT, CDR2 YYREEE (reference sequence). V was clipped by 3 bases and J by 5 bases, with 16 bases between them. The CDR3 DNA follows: TGTGCCAGCAGCTCAGATTTAAAAAGGGAAGATACGCAGTATTTT. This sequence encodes CASSSDLKREDTQYF.

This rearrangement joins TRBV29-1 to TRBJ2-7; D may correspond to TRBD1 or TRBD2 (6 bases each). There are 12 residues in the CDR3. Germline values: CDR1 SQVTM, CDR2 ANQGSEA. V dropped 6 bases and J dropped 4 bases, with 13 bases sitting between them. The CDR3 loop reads CSVQKGGYEQYF. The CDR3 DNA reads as TGCAGCGTCCAAAAAGGGGGGTACGAGCAGTACTTC.

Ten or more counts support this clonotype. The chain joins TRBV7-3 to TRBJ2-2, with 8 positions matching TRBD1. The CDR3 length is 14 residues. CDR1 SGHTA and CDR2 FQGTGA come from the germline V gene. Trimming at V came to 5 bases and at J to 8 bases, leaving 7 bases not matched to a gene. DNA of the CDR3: TGTGCCAGCAGCAAGGACAGGGTCAGTGGGGAGCTGTTTTTT. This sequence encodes CASSKDRVSGELFF.

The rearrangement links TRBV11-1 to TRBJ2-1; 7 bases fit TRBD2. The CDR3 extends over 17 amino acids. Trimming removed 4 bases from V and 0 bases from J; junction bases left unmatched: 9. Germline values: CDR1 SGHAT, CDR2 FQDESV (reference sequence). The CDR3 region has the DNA TGTGCCAGCAGCTCGGGGGTAAGCGGGACCTCCTACAATGAGCAGTTCTTC. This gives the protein CASSSGVSGTSYNEQFF.

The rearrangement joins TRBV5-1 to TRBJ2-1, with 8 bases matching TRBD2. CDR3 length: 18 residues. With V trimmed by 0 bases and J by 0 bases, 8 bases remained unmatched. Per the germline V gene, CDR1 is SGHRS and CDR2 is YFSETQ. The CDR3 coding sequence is TGCGCCAGCAGCTTGGAACTAGCGGAATGGAGCTCCTACAATGAGCAGTTCTTC. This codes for CASSLELAEWSSYNEQFF.

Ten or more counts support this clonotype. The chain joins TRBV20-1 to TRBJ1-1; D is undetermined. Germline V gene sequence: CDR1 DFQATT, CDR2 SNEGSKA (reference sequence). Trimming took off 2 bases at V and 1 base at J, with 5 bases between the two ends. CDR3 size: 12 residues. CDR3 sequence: CSARTPNTEAFF. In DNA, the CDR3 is TGCAGTGCTAGAACTCCGAACACTGAAGCTTTCTTT.

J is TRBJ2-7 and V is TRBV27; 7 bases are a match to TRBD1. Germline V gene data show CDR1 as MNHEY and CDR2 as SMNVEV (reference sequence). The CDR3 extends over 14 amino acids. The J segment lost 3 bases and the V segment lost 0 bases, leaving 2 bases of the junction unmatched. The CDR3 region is CASSLSAGGYEQYF. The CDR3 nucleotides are TGTGCCAGCAGTTTATCTGCAGGGGGCTACGAGCAGTACTTC.

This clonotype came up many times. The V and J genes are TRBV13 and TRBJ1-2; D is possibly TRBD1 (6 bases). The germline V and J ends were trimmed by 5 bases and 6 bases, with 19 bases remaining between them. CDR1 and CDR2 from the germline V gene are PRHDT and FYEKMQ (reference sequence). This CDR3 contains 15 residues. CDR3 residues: CASSPNRDTRNGYTF. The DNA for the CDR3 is TGTGCCAGCAGCCCCAACCGGGACACTAGGAATGGCTACACCTTC.

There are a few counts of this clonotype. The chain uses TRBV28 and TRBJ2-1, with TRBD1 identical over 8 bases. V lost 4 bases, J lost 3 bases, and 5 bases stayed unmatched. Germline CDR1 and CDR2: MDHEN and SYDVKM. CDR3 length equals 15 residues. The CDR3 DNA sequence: TGTGCCAGCAGTTCGACAGGGGCGGACTACAATGAGCAGTTCTTC. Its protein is CASSSTGADYNEQFF.

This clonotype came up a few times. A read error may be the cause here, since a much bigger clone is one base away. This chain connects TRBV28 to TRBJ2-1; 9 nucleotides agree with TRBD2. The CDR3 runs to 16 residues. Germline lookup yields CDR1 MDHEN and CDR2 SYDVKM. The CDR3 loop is CACSLGWREGRNEQFF. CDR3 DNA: TGTGCCTGCAGTTTAGGGTGGCGGGAGGGCCGGAATGAGCAGTTCTTC.

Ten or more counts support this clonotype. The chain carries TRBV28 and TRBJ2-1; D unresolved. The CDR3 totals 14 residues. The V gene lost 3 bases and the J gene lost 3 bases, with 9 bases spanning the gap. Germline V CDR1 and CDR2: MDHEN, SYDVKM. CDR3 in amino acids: CASSFGGNYNEQFF. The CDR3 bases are TGTGCCAGCAGTTTTGGTGGGAACTACAATGAGCAGTTCTTC. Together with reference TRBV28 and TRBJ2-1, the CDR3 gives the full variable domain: DVKVTQSSRYLVKRTGEKVFLECVQDMDHENMFWYRQDPGLGLRLIYFSYDVKMKEKGDIPEGYSVSREKKERFSLILESASTNQTSMYLCASSFGGNYNEQFFGPGTRLTVL.

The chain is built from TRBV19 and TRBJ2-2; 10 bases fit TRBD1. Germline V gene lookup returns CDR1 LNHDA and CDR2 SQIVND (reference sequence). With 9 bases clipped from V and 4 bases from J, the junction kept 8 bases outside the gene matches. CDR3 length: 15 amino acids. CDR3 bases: TGTGCCAGCCAAGCGGGACAGGGGACCACCGGGGAGCTGTTTTTT. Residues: CASQAGQGTTGELFF.

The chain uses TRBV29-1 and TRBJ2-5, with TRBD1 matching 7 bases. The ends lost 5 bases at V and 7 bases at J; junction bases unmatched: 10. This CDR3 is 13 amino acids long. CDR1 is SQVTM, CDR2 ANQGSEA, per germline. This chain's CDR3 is CSVRPGQSRTQYF. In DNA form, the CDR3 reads TGCAGCGTTCGTCCGGGACAGTCGAGGACCCAGTACTTC. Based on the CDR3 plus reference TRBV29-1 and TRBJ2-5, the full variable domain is SAVISQKPSRDICQRGTSLTIQCQVDSQVTMMFWYRQQPGQSLTLIATANQGSEATYESGFVIDKFPISRPNLTFSTLTVSNMSPEDSSIYLCSVRPGQSRTQYFGPGTRLLVL.

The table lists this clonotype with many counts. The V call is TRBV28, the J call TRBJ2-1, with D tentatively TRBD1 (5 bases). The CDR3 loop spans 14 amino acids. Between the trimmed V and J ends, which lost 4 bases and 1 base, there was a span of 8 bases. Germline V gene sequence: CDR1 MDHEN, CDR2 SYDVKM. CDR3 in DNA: TGTGCCAGCAGTTCCAGGGTTTCCTACAATGAGCAGTTCTTC. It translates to CASSSRVSYNEQFF.

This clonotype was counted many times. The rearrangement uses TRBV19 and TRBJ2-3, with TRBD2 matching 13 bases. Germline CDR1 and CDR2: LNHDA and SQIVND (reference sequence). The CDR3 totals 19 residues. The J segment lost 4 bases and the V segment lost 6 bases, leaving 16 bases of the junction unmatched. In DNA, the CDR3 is TGTGCCAGTAGGAAGTGGGGACAGGGACTAGCGGGACCTCCAGATACGCAGTATTTT. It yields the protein CASRKWGQGLAGPPDTQYF. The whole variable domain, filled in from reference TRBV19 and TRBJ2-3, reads DGGITQSPKYLFRKEGQNVTLSCEQNLNHDAMYWYRQDPGQGLRLIYYSQIVNDFQKGDIAEGYSVSREKKESFPLTVTSAQKNPTAFYLCASRKWGQGLAGPPDTQYFGPGTRLTVL.

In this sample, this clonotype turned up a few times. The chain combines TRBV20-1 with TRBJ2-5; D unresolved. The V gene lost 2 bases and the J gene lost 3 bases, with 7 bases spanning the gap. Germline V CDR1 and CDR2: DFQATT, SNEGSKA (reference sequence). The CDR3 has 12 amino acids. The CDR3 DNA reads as TGCAGTGCTAGAAGCGTGGAAGAGACCCAGTACTTC. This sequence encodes CSARSVEETQYF.

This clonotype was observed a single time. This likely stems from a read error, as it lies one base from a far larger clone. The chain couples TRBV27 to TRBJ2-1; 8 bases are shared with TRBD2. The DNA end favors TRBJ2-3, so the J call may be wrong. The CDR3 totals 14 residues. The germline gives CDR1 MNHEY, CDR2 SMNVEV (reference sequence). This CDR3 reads CASSYTSGTGTQYF. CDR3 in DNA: TGTGCCAGCAGTTATACTAGCGGAACAGGTACGCAGTATTTT.

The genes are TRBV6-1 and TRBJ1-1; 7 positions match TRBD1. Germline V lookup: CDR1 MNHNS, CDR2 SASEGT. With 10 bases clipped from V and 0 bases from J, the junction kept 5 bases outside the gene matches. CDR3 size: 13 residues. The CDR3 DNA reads TGTGCCACCCAGGGGGGTATGAACACTGAAGCTTTCTTT. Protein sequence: CATQGGMNTEAFF.

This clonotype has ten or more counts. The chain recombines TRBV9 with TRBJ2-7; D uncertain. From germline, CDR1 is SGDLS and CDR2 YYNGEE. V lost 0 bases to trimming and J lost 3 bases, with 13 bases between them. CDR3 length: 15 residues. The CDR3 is CASSVGATLGYEQYF. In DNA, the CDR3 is TGTGCCAGCAGCGTAGGAGCGACCCTAGGCTACGAGCAGTACTTC.

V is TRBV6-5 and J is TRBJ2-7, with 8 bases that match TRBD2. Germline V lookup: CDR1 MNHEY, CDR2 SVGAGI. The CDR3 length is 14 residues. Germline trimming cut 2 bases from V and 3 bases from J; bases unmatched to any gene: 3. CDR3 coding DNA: TGTGCCAGCAGTTACCGGGGACTAGACTACGAGCAGTACGTC. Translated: CASSYRGLDYEQYV.

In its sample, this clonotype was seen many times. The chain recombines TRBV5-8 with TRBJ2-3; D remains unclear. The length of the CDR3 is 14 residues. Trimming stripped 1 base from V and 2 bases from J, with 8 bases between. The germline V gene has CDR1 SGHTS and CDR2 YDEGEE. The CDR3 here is CASSLMADTDTQYF. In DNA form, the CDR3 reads TGTGCCAGCAGCTTGATGGCCGACACAGATACGCAGTATTTT.

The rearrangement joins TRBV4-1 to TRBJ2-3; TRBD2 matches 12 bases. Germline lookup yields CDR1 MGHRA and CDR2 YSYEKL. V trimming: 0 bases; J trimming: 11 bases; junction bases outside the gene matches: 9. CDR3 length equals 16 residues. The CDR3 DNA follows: TGCGCCAGCAGCCAAGATCCTAGCGGGAGGGTAATGGGGCAGTATTTT. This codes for CASSQDPSGRVMGQYF.

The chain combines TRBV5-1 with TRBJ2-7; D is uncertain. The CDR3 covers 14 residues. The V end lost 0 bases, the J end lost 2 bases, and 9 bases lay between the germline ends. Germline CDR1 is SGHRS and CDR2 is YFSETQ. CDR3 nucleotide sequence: TGCGCCAGCAGCTTGGATCAGGATACCTACGAGCAGTACGTC. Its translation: CASSLDQDTYEQYV.

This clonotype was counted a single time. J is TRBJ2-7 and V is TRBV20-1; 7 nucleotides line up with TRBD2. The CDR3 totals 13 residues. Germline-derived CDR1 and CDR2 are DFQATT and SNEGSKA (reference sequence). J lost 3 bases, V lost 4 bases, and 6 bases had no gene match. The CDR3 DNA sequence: TGCAGTGCTAACTTAGCGGGCATCTACGAGCAGTACTTC. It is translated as CSANLAGIYEQYF.

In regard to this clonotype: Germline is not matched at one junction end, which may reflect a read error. In DNA, the CDR3 is TGTGCCTGCAGTTTTCAGTGGGACAGGCAGAGGGAGCAGTACTTC. Translation gives CACSFQWDRQREQYF. The V call is TRBV27, the J call TRBJ2-7; 8 positions agree with TRBD1. This CDR3 region has 15 residues. Germline loops: CDR1 MNHEY, CDR2 SMNVEV (reference sequence).

The chain's CDR3 is CASSPLGYSGANVLTF. CDR3 nucleotides: TGTGCCAGCTCACCGCTCGGTTATTCTGGGGCCAACGTCCTGACTTTC. The chain combines TRBV18 with TRBJ2-6; D not resolved. The length of the CDR3 is 16 residues. Trimming took 3 bases from V and 1 from J, leaving 10 bases between them. Germline CDR1 is KGHSH and CDR2 is LQKENI. Looking up the rest from reference TRBV18 and TRBJ2-6 gives the full variable domain: NAGVMQNPRHLVRRRGQEARLRCSPMKGHSHVYWYRQLPEEGLKFMVYLQKENIIDESGMPKERFSAEFPKEGPSILRIQQVVRGDSAAYFCASSPLGYSGANVLTFGAGSRLTVL.